The T cell receptor beta chain described here comes from a study of shared clonotypes between healthy human individuals. Study information: Three plates were used per donor for CD4 naive, three for CD4 memory, two for CD8 naive and one for CD8 memory.

Healthy HIV-negative adults with no recent acute infections or vaccinations were recruited as donors. As for this clone: Its antigen remains unidentified.

CDR1 and CDR2 from the germline V gene are SGHNT and YYREEE (reference sequence). This CDR3 is built from 16 residues. Trimming shortened V by 0 bases and J by 0 bases, and 10 bases separated the two germline ends. Study observations and caveats: Rarefaction exposed incomplete sorted-subset sequencing despite large depth. The sharing of roughly 5% of naive CD4 clonotypes was seen across several donors.

The table came from immunoSEQ multiplex PCR; TCRdb's copy has only in-frame clones and leaves some out. The data hold 2,500,000 or so clones, with roughly 93% observed a single time. The chain combines TRBV5-4 with TRBJ1-3; a possible D gene is TRBD1 (5 bases). The sample consisted of naive CD4+ T cells from PBMCs. Stated subset: CD45RA+ positively selected. The receptor comes from a man between 18 and 29 years old in good health. Some clones in this sample may be carry-over from other donors' samples. CDR3 amino acids: CASSLGGALSGNTIYF. In nucleotides, the CDR3 is TGTGCCAGCAGCTTGGGAGGGGCACTCTCTGGAAACACCATATATTTT.